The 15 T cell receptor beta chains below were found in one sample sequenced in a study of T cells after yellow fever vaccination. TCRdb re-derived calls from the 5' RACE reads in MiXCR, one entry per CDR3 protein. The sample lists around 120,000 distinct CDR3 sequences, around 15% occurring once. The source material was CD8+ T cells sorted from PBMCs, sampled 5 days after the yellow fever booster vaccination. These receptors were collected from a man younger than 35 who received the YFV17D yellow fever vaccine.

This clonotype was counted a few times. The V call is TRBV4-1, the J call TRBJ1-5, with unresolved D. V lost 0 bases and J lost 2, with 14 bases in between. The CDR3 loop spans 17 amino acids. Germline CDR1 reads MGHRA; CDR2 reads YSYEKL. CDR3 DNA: TGCGCCAGCAGCCAAGAAGACGCCTCTGTCGGCAATCAGCCCCAGCATTTT. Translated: CASSQEDASVGNQPQHF.

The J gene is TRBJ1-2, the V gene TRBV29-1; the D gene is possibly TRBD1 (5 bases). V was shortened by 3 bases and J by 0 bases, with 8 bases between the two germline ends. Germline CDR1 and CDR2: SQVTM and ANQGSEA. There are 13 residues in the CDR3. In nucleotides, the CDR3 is TGCAGCGTTGAGGCAGGGACTAACTATGGCTACACCTTC. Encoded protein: CSVEAGTNYGYTF.

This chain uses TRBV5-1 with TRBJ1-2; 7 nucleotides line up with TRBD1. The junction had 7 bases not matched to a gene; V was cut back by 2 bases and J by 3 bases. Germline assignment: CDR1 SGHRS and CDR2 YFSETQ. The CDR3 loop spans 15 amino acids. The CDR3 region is CASSFTRTGHYGYTF. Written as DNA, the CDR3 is TGCGCCAGCAGCTTTACCCGGACAGGCCACTATGGCTACACCTTC.

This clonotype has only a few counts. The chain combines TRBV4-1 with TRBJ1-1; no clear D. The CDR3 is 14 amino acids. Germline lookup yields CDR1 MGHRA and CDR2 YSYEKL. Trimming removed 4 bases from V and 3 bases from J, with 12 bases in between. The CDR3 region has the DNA TGCGCCAGCAGCCCTTTAGGAGTCGACACTGAAGCTTTCTTT. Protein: CASSPLGVDTEAFF.

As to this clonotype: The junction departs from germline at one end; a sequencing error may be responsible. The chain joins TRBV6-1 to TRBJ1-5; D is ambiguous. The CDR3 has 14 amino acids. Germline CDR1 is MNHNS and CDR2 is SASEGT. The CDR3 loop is CASIEGYSNQPQHF. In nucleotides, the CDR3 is TGTGCCAGCATTGAAGGGTATAGCAATCAGCCCCAGCATTTT.

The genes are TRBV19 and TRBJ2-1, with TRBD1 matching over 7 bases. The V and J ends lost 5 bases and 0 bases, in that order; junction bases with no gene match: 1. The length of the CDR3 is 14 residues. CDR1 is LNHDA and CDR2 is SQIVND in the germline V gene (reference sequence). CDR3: CASSPGGSYNEQFF. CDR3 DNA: TGTGCCAGTAGTCCAGGGGGCTCCTACAATGAGCAGTTCTTC.

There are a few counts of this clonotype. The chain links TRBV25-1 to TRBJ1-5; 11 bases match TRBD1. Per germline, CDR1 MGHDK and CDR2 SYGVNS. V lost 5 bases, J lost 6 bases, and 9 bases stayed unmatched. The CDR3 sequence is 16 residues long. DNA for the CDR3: TGTGCCAGCAGTATAGGCGGGACAGGGGGAAGTCAGCCCCAGCATTTT. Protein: CASSIGGTGGSQPQHF.

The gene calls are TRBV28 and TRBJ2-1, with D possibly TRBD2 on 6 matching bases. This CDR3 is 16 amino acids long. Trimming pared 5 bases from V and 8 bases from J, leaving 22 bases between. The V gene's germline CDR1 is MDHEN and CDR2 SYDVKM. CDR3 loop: CASSPLGGAQPDEQFF. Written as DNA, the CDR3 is TGTGCCAGCAGTCCCCTTGGCGGGGCGCAACCGGATGAGCAGTTCTTC. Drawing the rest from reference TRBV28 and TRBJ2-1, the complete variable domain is DVKVTQSSRYLVKRTGEKVFLECVQDMDHENMFWYRQDPGLGLRLIYFSYDVKMKEKGDIPEGYSVSREKKERFSLILESASTNQTSMYLCASSPLGGAQPDEQFFGPGTRLTVL.

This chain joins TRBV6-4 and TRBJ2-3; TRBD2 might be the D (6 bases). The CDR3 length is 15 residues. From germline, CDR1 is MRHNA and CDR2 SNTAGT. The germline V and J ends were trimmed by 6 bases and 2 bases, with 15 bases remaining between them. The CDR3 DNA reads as TGTGCCAGCAGCCCATGGGGGGATCCCACAGATACGCAGTATTTT. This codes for CASSPWGDPTDTQYF.

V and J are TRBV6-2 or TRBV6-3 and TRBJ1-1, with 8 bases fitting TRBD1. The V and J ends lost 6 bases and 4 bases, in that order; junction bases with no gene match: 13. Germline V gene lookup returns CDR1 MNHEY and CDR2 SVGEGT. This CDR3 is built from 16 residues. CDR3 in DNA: TGTGCCAGCAGCCACGAAGTTGGGACAGGTCTCACTGAAGCTTTCTTT. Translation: CASSHEVGTGLTEAFF.

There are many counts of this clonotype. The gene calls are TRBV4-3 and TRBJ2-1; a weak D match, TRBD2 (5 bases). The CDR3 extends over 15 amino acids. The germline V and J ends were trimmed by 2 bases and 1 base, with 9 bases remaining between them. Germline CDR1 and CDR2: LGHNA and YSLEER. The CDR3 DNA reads TGCGCCAGCAGCCAACTACTAGGATCCTACAATGAGCAGTTCTTC. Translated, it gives CASSQLLGSYNEQFF.

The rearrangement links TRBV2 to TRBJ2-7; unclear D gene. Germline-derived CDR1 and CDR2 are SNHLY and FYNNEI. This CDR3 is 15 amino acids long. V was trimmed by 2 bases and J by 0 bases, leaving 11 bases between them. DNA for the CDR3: TGTGCCAGCAGTGAAATCTTAGGTAGCTCCTACGAGCAGTACTTC. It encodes CASSEILGSSYEQYF.

CDR3 DNA: TGTGCCAGCAGCTCCTCGGCGGGGGGGTACTCCTACGAGCAGTACTTC. Translated: CASSSSAGGYSYEQYF. The gene calls are TRBV7-6 and TRBJ2-7; 9 bases are a match to TRBD2. Germline-derived CDR1 and CDR2 are SGHVS and FNYEAQ. The V gene end was trimmed by 4 bases and the J gene end by 0 bases; junction bases not matched to a gene: 7. CDR3 length equals 16 residues.

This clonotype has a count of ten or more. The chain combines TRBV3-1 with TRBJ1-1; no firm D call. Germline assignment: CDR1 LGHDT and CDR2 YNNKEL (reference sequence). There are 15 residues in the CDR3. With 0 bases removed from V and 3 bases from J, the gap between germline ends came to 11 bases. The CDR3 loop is CASSQENYRYTEAFF. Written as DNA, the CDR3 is TGTGCCAGCAGCCAAGAAAACTACAGATACACTGAAGCTTTCTTT. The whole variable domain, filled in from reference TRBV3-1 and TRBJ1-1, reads DTAVSQTPKYLVTQMGNDKSIKCEQNLGHDTMYWYKQDSKKFLKIMFSYNNKELIINETVPNRFSPKSPDKAHLNLHINSLELGDSAVYFCASSQENYRYTEAFFGQGTRLTVV.

The DNA for the CDR3 is TGTGCCAGCAGCTCCGCCGGGGGGCAGACCCAGTACTTC. Translated, it gives CASSSAGGQTQYF. V gene TRBV7-8 combines with J gene TRBJ2-5, with TRBD2 as a possible D gene (7 bases). V was trimmed by 4 bases and J by 6 bases, leaving 12 bases between them. The germline CDR1 and CDR2 sequences are SGHVS and FQNEAQ. CDR3 length: 13 residues. Variable domain in full (rest from reference TRBV7-8 and TRBJ2-5): GAGVSQSPRYKVAKRGQDVALRCDPISGHVSLFWYQQALGQGPEFLTYFQNEAQLDKSGLPSDRFFAERPEGSVSTLKIQRTQQEDSAVYLCASSSAGGQTQYFGPGTRLLVL.